One and the same sample provided the 17 T cell receptor beta chains below, sequenced in a study of cytomegalovirus exposure and HLA in healthy donors. 60 Vbeta and 13 Jbeta primers were used in PCR. Assay used: immunoSEQ multiplex PCR; TCRdb lists only in-frame clones, some missing. This sample carries 150,000 to 200,000 clones, about 81% of them seen once, and the ten largest clones take around 2%. What was sequenced was PBMCs. The receptor set was obtained from a man aged 18 to 29 in good health and CMV-seronegative.

This chain joins TRBV7-9 and TRBJ2-5; 7 bases are shared with TRBD1. The trim removed 3 bases at V and 4 bases at J, leaving 2 bases unmatched. Germline V CDR1 and CDR2: SEHNR, FQNEAQ (reference sequence). The CDR3 extends over 13 amino acids. This CDR3 is CASSFNRGETQYF. Written as DNA, the CDR3 is TGTGCCAGCAGCTTTAACAGGGGAGAGACCCAGTACTTC.

V gene TRBV7-8 combines with J gene TRBJ2-2; 8 bases line up with TRBD2. V gave up 4 bases and J gave up 4 bases; unmatched junction bases: 11. Germline loops: CDR1 SGHVS, CDR2 FQNEAQ. The CDR3 has 17 residues. CDR3: CASSSSWGGGPTGELFF. Written as DNA, the CDR3 is TGTGCCAGCAGCTCCTCCTGGGGCGGGGGGCCCACCGGGGAGCTGTTTTTT.

This clone turned up a few times. Written as DNA, the CDR3 is TGTGCCAGCAGCTCCGGGACAGGGTTCTCCGGGGAGCTGTTTTTT. Amino acid sequence: CASSSGTGFSGELFF. V and J are TRBV5-4 and TRBJ2-2, with 9 positions matching TRBD1. The CDR3 spans 15 residues. CDR1 and CDR2 (germline): SGHNT, YYREEE (reference sequence). Trimming removed 3 bases from V and 6 bases from J; junction bases left unmatched: 6.

The chain has TRBV5-4 and TRBJ1-2, with 11 positions matching TRBD1. The germline gives CDR1 SGHNT, CDR2 YYREEE (reference sequence). Trimming removed 4 bases from V and 4 bases from J; junction bases left unmatched: 6. There are 15 residues in the CDR3. CDR3 sequence (DNA): TGTGCCAGCAGCGGGCGGACAGGGGGCGGCTATGGCTACACCTTC. Translating it yields CASSGRTGGGYGYTF.

This clone was counted between two and nine times. The chain is built from TRBV19 and TRBJ1-1; weak D call: TRBD1 (5 bases). The germline V gene encodes CDR1 LNHDA and CDR2 SQIVND (reference sequence). V lost 3 bases and J lost 1, with 12 bases in between. This CDR3 is 15 amino acids long. The CDR3 loop is CASSILGEGNTEAFF. The CDR3 region has the DNA TGTGCCAGTAGTATTCTGGGGGAGGGGAACACTGAAGCTTTCTTT.

This rearrangement joins TRBV4-3 to TRBJ2-2; 9 bases are shared with TRBD1. This CDR3 spans 15 amino acids. V lost 5 bases, J lost 2 bases, and 3 bases stayed unmatched. Germline V CDR1 and CDR2: LGHNA, YSLEER. Here the CDR3 reads CASSMDRGNTGELFF. The CDR3 bases are TGCGCCAGCAGCATGGACAGGGGCAACACCGGGGAGCTGTTTTTT.

This sequence joins TRBV4-3 and TRBJ2-2; D is undetermined. The CDR3 runs 12 residues. Germline CDR1 LGHNA, CDR2 YSLEER. V lost 4 bases and J 4 bases, leaving 4 bases between the germline ends. CDR3 DNA sequence: TGCGCCAGCAGCCTAGTCACCGGGGAGCTGTTTTTT. Protein: CASSLVTGELFF.

As DNA, the CDR3 is TGCGCCAGCAGCTTGGACGGGAGCGGCTACACCTTC. Translating it yields CASSLDGSGYTF. The V and J genes are TRBV5-1 and TRBJ1-2; D not certain. Germline CDR1 is SGHRS and CDR2 is YFSETQ. This CDR3 has 12 amino acids. Between the trimmed V and J ends, which lost 0 bases and 8 bases, there was a span of 8 bases.

The chain couples TRBV5-1 to TRBJ2-5; 8 bases match TRBD1. There are 15 residues in the CDR3. Germline CDR1 and CDR2: SGHRS and YFSETQ. V shed 5 bases, J shed 4 bases, and the junction held 10 bases outside the gene matches. CDR3 nucleotides: TGCGCCAGCAGTCCGGGGGCAGGGGGCGTAGAGACCCAGTACTTC. As protein: CASSPGAGGVETQYF.

The chain carries TRBV5-1 and TRBJ2-6; a possible D gene is TRBD1 (5 bases). The germline V gene encodes CDR1 SGHRS and CDR2 YFSETQ. V shed 1 base and J shed 0 bases, with 8 bases lying between them. CDR3 size: 16 residues. DNA for the CDR3: TGCGCCAGCAGCTTGAGACAGAGCTCTGGGGCCAACGTCCTGACTTTC. Translation gives CASSLRQSSGANVLTF. The entire variable domain, with the rest obtained from reference TRBV5-1 and TRBJ2-6, is as follows: KAGVTQTPRYLIKTRGQQVTLSCSPISGHRSVSWYQQTPGQGLQFLFEYFSETQRNKGNFPGRFSGRQFSNSRSEMNVSTLELGDSALYLCASSLRQSSGANVLTFGAGSRLTVL.

The gene calls are TRBV4-2 and TRBJ2-1; 11 nucleotides match TRBD2. V lost 3 bases, J lost 0 bases, and 4 bases stayed unmatched. Germline-derived CDR1 and CDR2 are LGHNA and YNFKEQ. The CDR3 totals 17 residues. CDR3 sequence: CASSHGTSGYSYNEQFF. CDR3 in DNA: TGTGCCAGCAGCCATGGGACTAGCGGATACTCCTACAATGAGCAGTTCTTC.

This clone was detected only a few times. V usage is TRBV5-5 and J usage is TRBJ1-2; D is ambiguous. The CDR3 sequence is 17 residues long. Germline V gives CDR1 SGHKS, CDR2 YYEKEE (reference sequence). V lost 0 bases to trimming and J lost 3 bases, with 18 bases between them. The CDR3 DNA follows: TGTGCCAGCAGCTTGGTTGCGGATCCCGGGAATTACTATGGCTACACCTTC. It specifies CASSLVADPGNYYGYTF. The whole variable domain, filled in from reference TRBV5-5 and TRBJ1-2, reads DAGVTQSPTHLIKTRGQQVTLRCSPISGHKSVSWYQQVLGQGPQFIFQYYEKEERGRGNFPDRFSARQFPNYSSELNVNALLLGDSALYLCASSLVADPGNYYGYTFGSGTRLTVV.

The chain employs TRBV25-1 and TRBJ1-4; TRBD1 aligns across 8 bases. CDR3 length: 14 residues. The germline CDR1 and CDR2 sequences are MGHDK and SYGVNS. V was clipped by 4 bases and J by 9 bases; unmatched bases: 7. CDR3 in amino acids: CASSGPGQVQKLFF. The CDR3 DNA reads TGTGCCAGCAGTGGACCGGGACAGGTACAAAAACTGTTTTTT.

This clone has just a few counts. The chain joins TRBV4-3 to TRBJ2-2; 7 bases line up with TRBD2. The CDR3 extends over 14 amino acids. Germline V gives CDR1 LGHNA, CDR2 YSLEER. Germline trimming cut 6 bases from V and 1 base from J; bases unmatched to any gene: 2. CDR3 nucleotides: TGCGCCAGCAGTTCTAGCGGGAACACCGGGGAGCTGTTTTTT. Protein: CASSSSGNTGELFF.

The J gene is TRBJ2-5, the V gene TRBV7-2; TRBD1 matches 8 bases. The DNA end lines up better with TRBJ2-7; the J call may be wrong. The CDR3 is 14 residues long. The V gene's germline CDR1 is SGHTA and CDR2 FQGNSA. The CDR3 nucleotides read TGTGCCAGCAGCTGGGCGGGACAGGCTTCCGAGCAGTACTTC. This gives the protein CASSWAGQASEQYF.

The chain employs TRBV12-5 and TRBJ1-3, with a weak D call TRBD1 (6 bases). Trimming left V 5 bases short and J 0 bases short, with 11 bases between. The CDR3 runs 15 residues. From germline, CDR1 is LGHNT and CDR2 FRNRAP. This CDR3 reads CASGRTASSGNTIYF. Here the CDR3 DNA reads TGTGCTAGTGGTCGGACAGCCTCCTCTGGAAACACCATATATTTT. Filled out from reference TRBV12-5 and TRBJ1-3, the complete variable domain reads DARVTQTPRHKVTEMGQEVTMRCQPILGHNTVFWYRQTMMQGLELLAYFRNRAPLDDSGMPKDRFSAEMPDATLATLKIQPSEPRDSAVYFCASGRTASSGNTIYFGEGSWLTVV.

The V call is TRBV14, the J call TRBJ1-1; no clear D. This CDR3 spans 15 amino acids. The V end lost 0 bases, the J end lost 4 bases, and 12 bases lay between the germline ends. CDR1 is SGHDN and CDR2 is FVKESK in the germline V gene. The CDR3 protein is CASSQDLGSGTEAFF. The CDR3 nucleotides are TGTGCCAGCAGCCAAGATCTCGGGTCGGGCACTGAAGCTTTCTTT.